This T cell receptor beta chain was recovered during a study of blood T cell repertoires in COVID-19. Background on the study: From T cells, B-cell-depleted T cells, or PBMCs came the material, which was cDNA or gDNA.

Study processing details: Amplification of reference gene primers provided the estimated nucleated cell counts. Generated by immunoSEQ multiplex PCR, the TCRdb table keeps only in-frame clones and is missing some. That table supplies the V and J calls and clone size; D and trimming were determined from the DNA. The sample includes about 210,000 clones, about four fifths seen only once; the top ten take approximately 8.1%. Germline loops: CDR1 SGHRS, CDR2 YFSETQ. This CDR3 spans 15 amino acids. Trimming stripped 6 bases from V and 5 bases from J, with 17 bases between. This rearrangement joins TRBV5-1 to TRBJ2-2, with D maybe TRBD2 (5 bases). Sequenced: peripheral blood. The receptor comes from a woman in her fifties or sixties with active or convalescent COVID-19. CDR3 protein: CASTPSDPGTGELFF. Written as DNA, the CDR3 is TGCGCCAGCACCCCCTCTGACCCGGGGACCGGGGAGCTGTTTTTT.